The present TCR beta chain was sequenced within a study of shared clonotypes between healthy human individuals. The table came from immunoSEQ multiplex PCR; TCRdb's copy has only in-frame clones and leaves some out. The sample has about 380,000 clones; 90% to 98% are singletons. The V gene's germline CDR1 is GTSNPN and CDR2 SVGIG (reference sequence). V trimming: 3 bases; J trimming: 12 bases; junction bases outside the gene matches: 15. The CDR3 spans 15 residues. The chain links TRBV30 to TRBJ1-4; 8 bases are a match to TRBD1. Source material: memory CD8+ T cells sorted from blood. Subset given: CD45RO+ cells pooled with CCR7-negative TemRA cells. The sequence was collected from a man aged 25 to 40 in good health. The chain's CDR3 is CAWRRRIGQGNELFF. The DNA for the CDR3 is TGTGCCTGGAGGCGCCGAATAGGACAGGGTAATGAACTGTTTTTT.